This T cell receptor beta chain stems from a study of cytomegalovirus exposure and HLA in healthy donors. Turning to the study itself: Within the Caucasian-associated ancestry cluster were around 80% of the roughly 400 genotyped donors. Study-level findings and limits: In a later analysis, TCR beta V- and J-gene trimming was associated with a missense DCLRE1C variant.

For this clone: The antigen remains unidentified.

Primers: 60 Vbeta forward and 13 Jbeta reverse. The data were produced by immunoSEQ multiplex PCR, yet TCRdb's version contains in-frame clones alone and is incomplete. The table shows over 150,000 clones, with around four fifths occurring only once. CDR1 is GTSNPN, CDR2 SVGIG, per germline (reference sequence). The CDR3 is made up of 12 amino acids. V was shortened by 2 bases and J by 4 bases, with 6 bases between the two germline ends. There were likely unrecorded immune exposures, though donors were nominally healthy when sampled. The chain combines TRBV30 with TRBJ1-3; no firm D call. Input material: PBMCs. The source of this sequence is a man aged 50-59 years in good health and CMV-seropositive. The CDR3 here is CAWSFEGNTIYF. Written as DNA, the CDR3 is TGTGCCTGGAGTTTCGAGGGAAACACCATATATTTT.